This T cell receptor beta chain comes out of a study of blood T cells in healthy people across ages. V dropped 0 bases and J dropped 4; count of bases not matched to a gene: 3. Germline V gives CDR1 SGDLS, CDR2 YYNGEE. CDR3 length: 15 amino acids. This clonotype has more than one count but fewer than ten. A sample-barcoded 5' primer and a J-beta primer mix were used in a second PCR of roughly 6 to 11 cycles. MiXCR was run by TCRdb on the 5' RACE reads, yielding one entry per CDR3 protein. The sample has 750,000 to 950,000 distinct CDR3 sequences, about 55% seen once. J is TRBJ2-1 and V is TRBV9; 8 nucleotides line up with TRBD2. Sequencing was performed on blood. This receptor was taken from a man older than 75 in good health. This CDR3 reads CASSVEGLGYNEQFF. DNA of the CDR3: TGTGCCAGCAGCGTAGAGGGACTAGGGTACAATGAGCAGTTCTTC.